This T cell receptor beta chain came from a study of memory CD8 T cells in hepatitis C reinfection. This CDR3 has 16 amino acids. The germline CDR1 and CDR2 sequences are LNHNV and YYDKDF (reference sequence). V was clipped by 6 bases and J by 0 bases, with 15 bases between them. TCRdb's copy holds only in-frame clones and misses some; the assay was immunoSEQ multiplex PCR. Of tens of thousands of clones listed, roughly 86% are singletons. Regarding time point: pre-reinfection, 55 to 20 weeks before reinfection detection. No in vitro expansion preceded TCR sequencing of the sorted cells. The chain links TRBV15 to TRBJ2-1; D is possibly TRBD1 (6 bases). The sequenced sample consisted of naive CD8+ T cells sorted from blood. The receptor comes from a man younger than 35 with hepatitis C virus infection. The DNA for the CDR3 is TGTGCCACCAGTCCCCCCCTAGGGGGCTCCTACAATGAGCAGTTCTTC. Its protein product is CATSPPLGGSYNEQFF.